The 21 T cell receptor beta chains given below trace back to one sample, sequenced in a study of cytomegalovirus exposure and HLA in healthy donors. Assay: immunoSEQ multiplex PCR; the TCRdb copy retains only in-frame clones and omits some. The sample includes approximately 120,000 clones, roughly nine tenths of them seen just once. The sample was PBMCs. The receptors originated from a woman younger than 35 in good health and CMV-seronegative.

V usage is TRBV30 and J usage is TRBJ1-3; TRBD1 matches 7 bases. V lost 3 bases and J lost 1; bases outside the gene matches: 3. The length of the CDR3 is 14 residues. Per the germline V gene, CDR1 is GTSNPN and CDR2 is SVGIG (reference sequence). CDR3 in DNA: TGTGCCTGGAGATCGGACAGGTCTGGAAACACCATATATTTT. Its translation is CAWRSDRSGNTIYF.

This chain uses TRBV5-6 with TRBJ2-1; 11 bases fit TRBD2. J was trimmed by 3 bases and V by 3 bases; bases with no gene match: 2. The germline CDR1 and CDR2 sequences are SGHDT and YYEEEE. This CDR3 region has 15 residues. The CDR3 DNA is TGTGCCAGCAGCTCCACTAGCGGGAGCTACAATGAGCAGTTCTTC. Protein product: CASSSTSGSYNEQFF.

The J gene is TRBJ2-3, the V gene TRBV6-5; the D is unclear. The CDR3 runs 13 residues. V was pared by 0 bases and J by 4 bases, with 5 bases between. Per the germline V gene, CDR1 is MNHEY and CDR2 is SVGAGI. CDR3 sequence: CASSYSSPDTQYF. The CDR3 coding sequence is TGTGCCAGCAGTTACTCCTCCCCAGATACGCAGTATTTT.

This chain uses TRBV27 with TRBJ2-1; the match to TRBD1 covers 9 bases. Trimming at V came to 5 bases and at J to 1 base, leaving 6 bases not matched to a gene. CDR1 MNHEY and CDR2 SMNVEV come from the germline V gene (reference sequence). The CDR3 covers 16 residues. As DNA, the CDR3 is TGTGCCAGCAGTGGCCGGACAGGGGATTCCTACAATGAGCAGTTCTTC. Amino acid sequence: CASSGRTGDSYNEQFF.

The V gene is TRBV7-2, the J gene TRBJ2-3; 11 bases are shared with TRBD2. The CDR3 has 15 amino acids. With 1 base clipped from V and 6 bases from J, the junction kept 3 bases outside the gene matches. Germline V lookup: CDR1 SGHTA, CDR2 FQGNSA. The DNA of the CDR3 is TGTGCCAGCAGCTTAGGACTAGCGGGAATGGATACGCAGTATTTT. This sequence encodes CASSLGLAGMDTQYF.

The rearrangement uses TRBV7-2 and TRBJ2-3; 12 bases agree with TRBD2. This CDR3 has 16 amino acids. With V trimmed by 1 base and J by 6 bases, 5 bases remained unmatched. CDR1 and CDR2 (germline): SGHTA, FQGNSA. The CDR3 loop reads CASSLELAGGVDTQYF. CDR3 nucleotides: TGTGCCAGCAGCTTAGAACTAGCGGGAGGTGTGGATACGCAGTATTTT. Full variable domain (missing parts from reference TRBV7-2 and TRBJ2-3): GAGVSQSPSNKVTEKGKDVELRCDPISGHTALYWYRQSLGQGLEFLIYFQGNSAPDKSGLPSDRFSAERTGGSVSTLTIQRTQQEDSAVYLCASSLELAGGVDTQYFGPGTRLTVL.

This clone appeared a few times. The CDR3 sequence is CASSDLTGTEQYV. The DNA for the CDR3 is TGTGCCAGCAGTGATTTGACAGGGACCGAGCAGTACGTC. The chain couples TRBV6-1 to TRBJ2-7; 7 bases map to TRBD1. The trim removed 3 bases at V and 6 bases at J, leaving 5 bases unmatched. The CDR3 totals 13 residues. Germline-derived CDR1 and CDR2 are MNHNS and SASEGT.

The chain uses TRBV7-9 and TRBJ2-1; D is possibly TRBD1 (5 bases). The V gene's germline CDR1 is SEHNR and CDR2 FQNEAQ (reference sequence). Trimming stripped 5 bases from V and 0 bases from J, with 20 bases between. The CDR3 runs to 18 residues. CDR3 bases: TGTGCCAGCAGCACCTTTTCCTTACAGGTCAACTCCTACAATGAGCAGTTCTTC. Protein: CASSTFSLQVNSYNEQFF.

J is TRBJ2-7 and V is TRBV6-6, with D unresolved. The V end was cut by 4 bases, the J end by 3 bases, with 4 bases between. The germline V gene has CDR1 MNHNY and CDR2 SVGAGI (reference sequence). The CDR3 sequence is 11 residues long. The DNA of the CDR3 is TGTGCCAGCAGTTCAGACTACGAGCAGTACTTC. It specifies CASSSDYEQYF.

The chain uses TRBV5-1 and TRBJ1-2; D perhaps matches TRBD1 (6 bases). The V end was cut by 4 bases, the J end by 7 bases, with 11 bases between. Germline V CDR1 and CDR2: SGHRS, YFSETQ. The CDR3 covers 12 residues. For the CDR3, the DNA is TGCGCCAGCAGCCCCTTGGGGGCTGGCTACACCTTC. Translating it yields CASSPLGAGYTF.

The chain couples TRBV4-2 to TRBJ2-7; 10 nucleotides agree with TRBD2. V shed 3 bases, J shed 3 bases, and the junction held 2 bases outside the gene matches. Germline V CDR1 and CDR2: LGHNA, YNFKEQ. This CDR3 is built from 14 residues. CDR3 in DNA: TGTGCCAGCAGCCATCGGACTAGCGGCTACGAGCAGTACTTC. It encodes CASSHRTSGYEQYF.

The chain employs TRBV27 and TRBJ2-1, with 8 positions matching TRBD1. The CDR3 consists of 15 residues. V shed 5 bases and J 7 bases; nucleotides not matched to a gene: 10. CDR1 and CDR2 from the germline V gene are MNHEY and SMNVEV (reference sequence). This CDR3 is CASSPDRGWSNEQFF. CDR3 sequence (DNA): TGTGCCAGCAGTCCCGACAGGGGATGGTCGAATGAGCAGTTCTTC.

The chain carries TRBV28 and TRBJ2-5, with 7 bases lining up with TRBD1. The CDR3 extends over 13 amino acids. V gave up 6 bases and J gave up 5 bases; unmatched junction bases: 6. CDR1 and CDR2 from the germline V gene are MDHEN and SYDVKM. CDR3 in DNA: TGTGCCAGCAGCTCACAGGGGATGGAGACCCAGTACTTC. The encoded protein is CASSSQGMETQYF.

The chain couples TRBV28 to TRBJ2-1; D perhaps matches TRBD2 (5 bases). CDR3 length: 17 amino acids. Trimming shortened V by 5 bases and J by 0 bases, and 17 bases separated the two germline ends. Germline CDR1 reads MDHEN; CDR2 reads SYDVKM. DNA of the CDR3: TGTGCCAGCAGTCCCGTGGACGGACTTAGCTCCTACAATGAGCAGTTCTTC. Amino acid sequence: CASSPVDGLSSYNEQFF.

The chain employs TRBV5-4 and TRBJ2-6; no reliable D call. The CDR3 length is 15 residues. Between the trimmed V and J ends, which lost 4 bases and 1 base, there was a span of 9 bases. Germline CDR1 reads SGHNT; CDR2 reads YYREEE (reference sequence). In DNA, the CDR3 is TGTGCCAGCAGCGTTGACATATCTGGGGCCAACGTCCTGACTTTC. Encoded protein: CASSVDISGANVLTF.

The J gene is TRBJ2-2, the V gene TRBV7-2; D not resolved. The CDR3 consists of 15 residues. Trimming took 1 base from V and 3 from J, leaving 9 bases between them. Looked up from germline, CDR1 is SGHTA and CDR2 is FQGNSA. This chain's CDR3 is CASSLGPGDTGELFF. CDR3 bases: TGTGCCAGCAGCTTAGGGCCAGGCGACACCGGGGAGCTGTTTTTT.

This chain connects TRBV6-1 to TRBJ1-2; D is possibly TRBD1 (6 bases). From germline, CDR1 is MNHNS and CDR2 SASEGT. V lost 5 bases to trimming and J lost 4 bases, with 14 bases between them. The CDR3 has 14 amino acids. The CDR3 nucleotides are TGTGCCAGCAGTCTGGACAGTTTCTCCTATGGCTACACCTTC. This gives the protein CASSLDSFSYGYTF.

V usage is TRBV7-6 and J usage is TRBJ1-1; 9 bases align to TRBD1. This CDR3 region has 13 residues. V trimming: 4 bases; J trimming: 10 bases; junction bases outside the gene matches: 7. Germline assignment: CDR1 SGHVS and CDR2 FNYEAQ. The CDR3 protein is CASSSYRDRAAFF. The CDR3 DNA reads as TGTGCCAGCAGCTCCTACCGGGACAGGGCAGCTTTCTTT.

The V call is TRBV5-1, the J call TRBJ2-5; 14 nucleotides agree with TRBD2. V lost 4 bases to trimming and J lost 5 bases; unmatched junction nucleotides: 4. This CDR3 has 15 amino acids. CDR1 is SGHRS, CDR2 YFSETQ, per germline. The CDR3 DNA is TGCGCCAGCAGCGGGACTAGCGGGAGTCGGGAGACCCAGTACTTC. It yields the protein CASSGTSGSRETQYF.

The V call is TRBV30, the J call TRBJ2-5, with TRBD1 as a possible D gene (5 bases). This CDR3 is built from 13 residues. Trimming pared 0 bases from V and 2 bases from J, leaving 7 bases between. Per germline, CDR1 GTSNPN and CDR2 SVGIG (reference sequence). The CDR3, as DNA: TGTGCCTGGAGTGTCTCAGGGCAAGAGACCCAGTACTTC. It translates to CAWSVSGQETQYF.

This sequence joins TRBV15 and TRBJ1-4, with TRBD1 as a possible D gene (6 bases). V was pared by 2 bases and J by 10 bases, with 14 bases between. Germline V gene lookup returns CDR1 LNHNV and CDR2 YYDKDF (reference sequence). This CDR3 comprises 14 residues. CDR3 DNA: TGTGCCACCAGCAGAATCGGAAGCAGGGGAAAACTGTTTTTT. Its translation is CATSRIGSRGKLFF.